The entry below describes one T cell receptor beta chain. This entry belongs to a study of blood T cell repertoires in COVID-19. CDR3 length equals 16 residues. CDR1 is KGHSH, CDR2 LQKENI, per germline. Trimming cost V 2 bases and J 3 bases; bases outside gene matches: 7. This table comes from immunoSEQ multiplex PCR, and its TCRdb copy is limited to in-frame clones, with some not included. The sample includes under 250,000 clones, 65% to 85% of them seen just once. The source material was peripheral blood. The TCR comes from a middle-aged woman who had recovered from COVID-19. This chain uses TRBV18 with TRBJ2-1, with 7 bases that match TRBD2. The DNA for the CDR3 is TGTGCCAGCTCACCAGCGGGAGTTCTAGACTACAATGAGCAGTTCTTC. It encodes CASSPAGVLDYNEQFF.